This T cell receptor beta chain was sequenced during a study of T cells and Merkel cell carcinoma outcomes. Generated by immunoSEQ multiplex PCR, the TCRdb table keeps only in-frame clones and is missing some. The data hold 1,400 or so clones, with around 90% observed a single time. Study-level findings and limits: Reportedly, T-cell repertoire with density predicts Merkel cell carcinoma outcomes.

V shed 6 bases and J shed 3 bases, with 8 bases lying between them. CDR3 length: 12 residues. The V gene's germline CDR1 is SGHVS and CDR2 FNYEAQ. On this clone itself: What it binds is not known.

Sample: tumor tissue from Merkel cell carcinoma. This TCR derives from a human donor with Merkel cell carcinoma. The rearrangement links TRBV7-6 to TRBJ1-1; D is uncertain. The CDR3 DNA reads as TGTGCCAGCAGTCCCCTTTACACTGAAGCTTTCTTT. Translated, it gives CASSPLYTEAFF.